This T cell receptor (beta chain) was found in a study of blood T cell repertoires in COVID-19. Overall study context: Italy, Spain and the United States were the sources of the convalescent and acute COVID-19 samples. Sources were T cells, B-cell-depleted T cells, or PBMCs; the material itself was cDNA or gDNA.

V lost 2 bases to trimming and J lost 0 bases, with 5 bases between them. Germline V CDR1 and CDR2: MGHRA, YSYEKL. The CDR3 is 15 residues long. Under the authors' procedure: It was from reference gene primer amplification that nucleated cell counts were estimated. Clones were sequenced by immunoSEQ multiplex PCR, and TCRdb holds only the in-frame ones, with some missing. V, J and clone size reflect that table, while D and trimming were determined from the DNA. The sample has 300,000 to 350,000 clones, about 85% seen once. The chain joins TRBV4-1 to TRBJ2-6; no definite D call. This TCR was recovered from a man aged 18 to 30 with active or convalescent COVID-19. The sample taken for sequencing was peripheral blood. In nucleotides, the CDR3 is TGCGCCAGCAGCCAATGGAGCTCTGGGGCCAACGTCCTGACTTTC. It codes for CASSQWSSGANVLTF.